This is a list of T cell receptor beta chains from one sample in a study of human T cells and chemical hapten exposure. Each CDR3 protein is one row after TCRdb ran MiXCR on the RACE reads. The sample includes 75,000 to 90,000 distinct CDR3 sequences, 8.5% to 12% seen only once; the top ten take around 5%. The source material was whole blood, sampled in connection with sensitization to the hapten diphenylcyclopropenone (DPC). These receptors originate from a woman aged 50 to 60 with alopecia areata. Some clones in this sample may be carry-over from other donors' samples. Both conserved end residues are part of each CDR3. Fields, in order: D gene, clone size, V gene, J gene, CDR3 DNA, CDR3 protein. A D gene is named only where the DNA matches it firmly. Some rows have no size entry. The others give once, few or many, or a class for an expanded clone.

d_call: TRBD1
clone_size: few
v_call: TRBV20-1
j_call: TRBJ1-2
cdr3_nt: TGCAGTCAACAAGAGGGGGCAAGCTATGGCTACACCTTC
cdr3_aa: CSQQEGASYGYTF

d_call: -
clone_size: many
v_call: TRBV19
j_call: TRBJ2-1
cdr3_nt: TGTGCCAGTAGTATAGAGGGACGTGGGAGCGACAATGAGCAGTTCTTC
cdr3_aa: CASSIEGRGSDNEQFF

d_call: TRBD1
clone_size: few
v_call: TRBV18
j_call: TRBJ1-5
cdr3_nt: TGTGCCAGCTCACCACAACCAGGGGGCTTTCAGCCCCAGCATTTT
cdr3_aa: CASSPQPGGFQPQHF

d_call: -
clone_size: few
v_call: TRBV10-1
j_call: TRBJ1-1
cdr3_nt: TGCGCCAGCAGTGCCATAGCAGGTAGAGAAGCTTTCTTT
cdr3_aa: CASSAIAGREAFF

d_call: TRBD2
clone_size: many
v_call: TRBV7-2
j_call: TRBJ2-5
cdr3_nt: TGTGCCAGCAGTAGATTACTAGCGTTCCAAGAGACCCAGTACTTC
cdr3_aa: CASSRLLAFQETQYF

d_call: TRBD2
clone_size: -
v_call: TRBV29-1
j_call: TRBJ2-3
cdr3_nt: TGCAGCGTTGCGCGGGAGGGCACAGATACGCAGTATTTT
cdr3_aa: CSVAREGTDTQYF

d_call: -
clone_size: -
v_call: TRBV29-1
j_call: TRBJ2-7
cdr3_nt: TGCAGCGCCACGCGGTCCAGCTCCTACGAGCAGTACTTC
cdr3_aa: CSATRSSSYEQYF

d_call: -
clone_size: -
v_call: TRBV7-9
j_call: TRBJ1-3
cdr3_nt: TGTGCCAGCAGCTACCTATATTTT
cdr3_aa: CASSYLYF

d_call: TRBD1
clone_size: many
v_call: TRBV27
j_call: TRBJ1-3
cdr3_nt: TGTGCCAGCAGTTCTAGCCCCCTAATTCTACAGGGGGGACGGCACGGAAACACCATATATTTT
cdr3_aa: CASSSSPLILQGGRHGNTIYF

d_call: TRBD1
clone_size: -
v_call: TRBV7-9
j_call: TRBJ1-3
cdr3_nt: TGTGCCAGCAGCCCCCGGACAGGGCCTAGAAACACCATATATTTT
cdr3_aa: CASSPRTGPRNTIYF

d_call: TRBD2
clone_size: -
v_call: TRBV12-3/TRBV12-4
j_call: TRBJ2-2
cdr3_nt: TGTGCCAGCAGACCGACTAGCGGGAGGGCGGGGGAGCTGTTTTTT
cdr3_aa: CASRPTSGRAGELFF

d_call: -
clone_size: -
v_call: TRBV6-2/TRBV6-3
j_call: TRBJ2-1
cdr3_nt: TGTGCCAGCAGTTATGAGATATCGCGGGAGCAGTTCTTC
cdr3_aa: CASSYEISREQFF

d_call: -
clone_size: many
v_call: TRBV11-2
j_call: TRBJ1-5
cdr3_nt: TGTGCCAGCAGCTTCTCCCCCTGGCAGCCCCAGCATTTT
cdr3_aa: CASSFSPWQPQHF

d_call: -
clone_size: -
v_call: TRBV4-2
j_call: TRBJ1-1
cdr3_nt: TGTGCCAGCAGCCAAGCGGGCACTGAAGCTTTCTTT
cdr3_aa: CASSQAGTEAFF

d_call: -
clone_size: -
v_call: TRBV18
j_call: TRBJ2-3
cdr3_nt: TGTGCCAGCTCACCAACCGGACAGCATAGCACAGATACGCAGTATTTT
cdr3_aa: CASSPTGQHSTDTQYF

d_call: -
clone_size: -
v_call: TRBV6-2/TRBV6-3
j_call: TRBJ2-2
cdr3_nt: TGTGCCAGCAGTCGTGGGCGGGCCGGGGAGCTGTTTTTT
cdr3_aa: CASSRGRAGELFF

d_call: -
clone_size: many
v_call: TRBV3-1
j_call: TRBJ2-7
cdr3_nt: TGTGCCAGCAGCTTAAGATTCCAGGGGTTGGAGAACGAGCAGTACTTC
cdr3_aa: CASSLRFQGLENEQYF

d_call: TRBD1
clone_size: -
v_call: TRBV6-5
j_call: TRBJ2-5
cdr3_nt: TGTGCCAGCAGTTATAGGGACAGACAAGAGACCCAGTACTTC
cdr3_aa: CASSYRDRQETQYF

d_call: -
clone_size: many
v_call: TRBV29-1
j_call: TRBJ2-3
cdr3_nt: TGCAGCTTCGAGGAAGGTACAGATACGCAGTATTTT
cdr3_aa: CSFEEGTDTQYF

d_call: -
clone_size: many
v_call: TRBV10-2
j_call: TRBJ2-5
cdr3_nt: TGCGCCAGCAGTGAGACAGGGTCGGGGACCCAGTACTTC
cdr3_aa: CASSETGSGTQYF